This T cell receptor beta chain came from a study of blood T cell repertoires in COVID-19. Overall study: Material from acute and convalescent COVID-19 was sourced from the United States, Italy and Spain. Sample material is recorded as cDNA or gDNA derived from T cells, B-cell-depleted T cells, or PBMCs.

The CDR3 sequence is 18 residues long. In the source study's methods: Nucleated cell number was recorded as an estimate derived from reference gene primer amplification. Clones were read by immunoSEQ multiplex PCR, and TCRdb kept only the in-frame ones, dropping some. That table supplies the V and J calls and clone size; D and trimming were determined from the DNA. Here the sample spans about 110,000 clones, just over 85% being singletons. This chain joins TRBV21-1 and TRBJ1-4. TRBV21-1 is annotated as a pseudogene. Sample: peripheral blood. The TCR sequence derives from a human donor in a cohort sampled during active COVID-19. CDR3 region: CASSRRLEAGSVNEKLFF. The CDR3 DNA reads TGTGCCAGCAGCAGACGCCTAGAAGCGGGCAGTGTTAATGAAAAACTGTTTTTT.